This record looks at one TCR beta chain sequence and its context. These data originate in a study of blood T cell repertoires in COVID-19. About the research overall: Sites in the United States, Italy and Spain provided acute and convalescent COVID-19 samples. T cells, B-cell-depleted T cells, or PBMCs supplied cDNA or gDNA.

In germline, CDR1 is MNHEY, CDR2 SMNVEV (reference sequence). The CDR3 runs to 14 residues. The V end was cut by 0 bases, the J end by 4 bases, with 9 bases between. Original analysis: How many nucleated cells were present was estimated from reference gene primer amplification. Profiling relied on immunoSEQ multiplex PCR, and the TCRdb table lists in-frame clones only, not all of them. D and trimming come from the DNA, and the V and J calls and clone size come from that table. The table lists 200,000 to 250,000 clones, around 81% of them singletons. The receptor was isolated from a woman between 55 and 75 years old with acute or convalescent COVID-19. The rearrangement joins TRBV27 to TRBJ1-2; the D is unclear. Input material: peripheral blood. The CDR3, as DNA: TGTGCCAGCAGTTTATCTTCAGGATTCTATGGCTACACCTTC. Protein product: CASSLSSGFYGYTF.